These T cell receptor beta chains were read from a single sample in a study of molecular identifiers for immune sequencing clone quantification. TCRdb used MiXCR to reprocess the PCR reads, holding one entry per CDR3 protein. The sample holds 85,000 to 130,000 distinct CDR3 sequences, roughly a third seen once. Sequenced sample: naive CD8+ T cells from blood, with Jurkat cell RNA spiked in. The source of these receptors is a human donor in good health. Some libraries in this study had Jurkat cell RNA spiked in. Both conserved end residues are part of each CDR3. Each record gives: J gene, D gene, V gene, clone size, CDR3 DNA, CDR3 protein. The D gene is left open where the match is weak. Clone size is shown for a subset of rows, as once, few, many or a class of expanded clone.

TRBJ2-5	TRBD1	TRBV4-3	-	TGCGCCAGCAGCTACACAATTACAGGGGAAGAGACCCAGTACTTC	CASSYTITGEETQYF
TRBJ2-5	-	TRBV27	few	TGTGCCAGCAACCTGATGGGGGGCTCCCAAGAGACCCAGTACTTC	CASNLMGGSQETQYF
TRBJ2-5	-	TRBV7-2	many	TGTGCCAGCAGCTTACCCCGGCTCCCTGGGGAGACCCAGTACTTC	CASSLPRLPGETQYF
TRBJ2-7	-	TRBV9	-	TGTGCCAGCAGCCCGGGACTTGGGATGTACGAGCAGTACTTC	CASSPGLGMYEQYF
TRBJ1-6	-	TRBV6-6	few	TGTGCCAGCACCCCCTCACCCGTCGGGTTACCCCTCCACTTT	CASTPSPVGLPLHF
TRBJ2-7	-	TRBV6-4	-	TGTGCCAGCAGGGATAACCCCTCCTACGAGCAGTACTTC	CASRDNPSYEQYF
TRBJ2-2	TRBD2	TRBV25-1	few	TGTGCCAGCAGTTTAATGGGGGGGGTCGGCGGGGAGCTGTTTTTT	CASSLMGGVGGELFF
TRBJ1-5	-	TRBV6-5	-	TGTGCCAGCAGTCTTGGGTGGGACCAGCCCCAGCATTTT	CASSLGWDQPQHF
TRBJ2-3	-	TRBV11-2	few	TGTGCCAGCAGCTTAGTGACGGCTAGCACAGATACGCAGTATTTT	CASSLVTASTDTQYF
TRBJ1-5	-	TRBV4-1	few	TGCGCCAGCAGCCAAGGGTCAGGGGCTCAGCCCCAGCATTTT	CASSQGSGAQPQHF
TRBJ1-2	TRBD1	TRBV20-1	-	TGCAGTGCGGAAGACAGGGGGAACTATGGCTACACCTTC	CSAEDRGNYGYTF
TRBJ2-5	TRBD2	TRBV2	-	TGTGCCAGCAGTGAGGGGACTAGCGGTTACCGCGGGACCCAGTACTTC	CASSEGTSGYRGTQYF
TRBJ2-3	TRBD2	TRBV28	-	TGTGCCAGCAGTTTACCCCCGACTAGCGGGAGTTCAGATACGCAGTATTTT	CASSLPPTSGSSDTQYF
TRBJ2-1	-	TRBV7-8	few	TGTGCCAGCAGCTTTTGGACAGCTTATCCATACAATGAGCAGTTCTTC	CASSFWTAYPYNEQFF
TRBJ2-7	-	TRBV7-6	-	TGTGCCAGCAGCTTCCGGGAAGACAACGAGCAGTACTTC	CASSFREDNEQYF